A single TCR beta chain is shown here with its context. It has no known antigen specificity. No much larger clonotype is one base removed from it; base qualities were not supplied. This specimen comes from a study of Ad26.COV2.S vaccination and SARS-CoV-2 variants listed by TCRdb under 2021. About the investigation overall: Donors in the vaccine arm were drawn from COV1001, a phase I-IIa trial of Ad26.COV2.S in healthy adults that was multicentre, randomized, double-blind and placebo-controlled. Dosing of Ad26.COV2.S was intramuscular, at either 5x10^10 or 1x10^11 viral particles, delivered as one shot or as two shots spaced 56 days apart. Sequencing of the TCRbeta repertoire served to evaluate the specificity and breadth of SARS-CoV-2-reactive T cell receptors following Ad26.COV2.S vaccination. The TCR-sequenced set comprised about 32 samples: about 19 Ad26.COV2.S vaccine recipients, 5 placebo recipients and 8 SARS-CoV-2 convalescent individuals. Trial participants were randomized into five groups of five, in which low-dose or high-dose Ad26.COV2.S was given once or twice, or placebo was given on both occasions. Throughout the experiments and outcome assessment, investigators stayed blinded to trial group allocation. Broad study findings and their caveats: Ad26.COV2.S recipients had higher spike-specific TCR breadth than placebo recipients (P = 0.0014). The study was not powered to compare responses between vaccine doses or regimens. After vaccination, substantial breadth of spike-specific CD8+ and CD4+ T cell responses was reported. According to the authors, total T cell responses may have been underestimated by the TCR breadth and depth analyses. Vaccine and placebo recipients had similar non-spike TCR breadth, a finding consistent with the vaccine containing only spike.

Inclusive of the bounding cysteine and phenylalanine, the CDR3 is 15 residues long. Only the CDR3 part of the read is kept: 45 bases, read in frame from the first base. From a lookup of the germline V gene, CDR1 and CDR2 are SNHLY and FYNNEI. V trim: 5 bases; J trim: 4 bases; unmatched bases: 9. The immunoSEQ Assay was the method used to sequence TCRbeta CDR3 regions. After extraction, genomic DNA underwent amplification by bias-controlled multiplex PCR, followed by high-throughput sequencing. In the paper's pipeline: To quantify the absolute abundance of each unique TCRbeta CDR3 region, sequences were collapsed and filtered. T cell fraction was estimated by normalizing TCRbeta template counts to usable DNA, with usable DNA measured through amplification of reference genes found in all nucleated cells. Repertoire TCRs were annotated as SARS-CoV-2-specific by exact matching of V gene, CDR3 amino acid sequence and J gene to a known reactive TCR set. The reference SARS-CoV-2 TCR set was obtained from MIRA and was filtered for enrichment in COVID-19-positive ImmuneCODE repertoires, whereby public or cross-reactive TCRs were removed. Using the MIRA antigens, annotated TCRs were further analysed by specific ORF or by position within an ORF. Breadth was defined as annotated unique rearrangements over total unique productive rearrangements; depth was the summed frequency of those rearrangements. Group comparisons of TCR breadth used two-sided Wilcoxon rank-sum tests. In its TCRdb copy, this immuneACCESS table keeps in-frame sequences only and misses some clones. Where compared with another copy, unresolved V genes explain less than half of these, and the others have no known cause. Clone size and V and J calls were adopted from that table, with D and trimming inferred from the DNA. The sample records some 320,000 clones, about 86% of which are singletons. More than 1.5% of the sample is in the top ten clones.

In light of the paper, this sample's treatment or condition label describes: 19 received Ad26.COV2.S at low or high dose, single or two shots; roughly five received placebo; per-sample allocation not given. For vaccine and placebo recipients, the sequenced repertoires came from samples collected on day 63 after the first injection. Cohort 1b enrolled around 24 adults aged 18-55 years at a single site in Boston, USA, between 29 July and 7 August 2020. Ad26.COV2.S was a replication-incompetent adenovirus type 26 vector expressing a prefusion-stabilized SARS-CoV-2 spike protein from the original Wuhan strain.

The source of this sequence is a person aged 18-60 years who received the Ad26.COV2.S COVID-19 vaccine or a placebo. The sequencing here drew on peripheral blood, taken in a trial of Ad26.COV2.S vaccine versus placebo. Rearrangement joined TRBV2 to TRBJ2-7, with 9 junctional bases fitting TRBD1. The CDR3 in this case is CASSSPDRGLYEQYF. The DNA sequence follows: TGTGCCAGCAGTTCTCCGGACAGGGGTCTGTACGAGCAGTACTTC.